The rows below give T cell receptor beta chains drawn from one sample of a study of T cells after yellow fever vaccination. Using its own MiXCR run on the 5' RACE reads, TCRdb lists one record per CDR3 protein. The sample records over 300,000 distinct CDR3 sequences, around 6.8% being singletons. The sequences come from PBMCs, collected roughly seven weeks after the first yellow fever vaccination. These TCRs come from a man between 18 and 29 years old who received the YFV17D yellow fever vaccine. Both conserved end residues are part of each CDR3. D genes are given only for firm matches. Clone size is not always given. Where it is, it says once, few, many or a class for expanded clones.

size	V	D	J	CDR3	DNA
many	TRBV27	TRBD1	TRBJ1-5	CASRVGQISNQPQHF	TGTGCCAGCAGAGTGGGACAGATTAGCAATCAGCCCCAGCATTTT
few	TRBV5-1	TRBD2	TRBJ2-5	CASSLGLSSGGAEETQYF	TGCGCCAGCAGCTTGGGGCTCTCTAGCGGGGGGGCGGAAGAGACCCAGTACTTC
few	TRBV12-3/TRBV12-4	NA	TRBJ1-5	CASSPRQYQPQHF	TGTGCCAGCAGTCCCCGACAGTATCAGCCCCAGCATTTT
NA	TRBV12-3/TRBV12-4	TRBD2	TRBJ2-2	CASTQRGLVYTGELFF	TGTGCCAGCACCCAGCGGGGCCTGGTATACACCGGGGAGCTGTTTTTT
NA	TRBV4-2	NA	TRBJ2-7	CASSQDHDEQYF	TGTGCCAGCAGCCAAGATCACGACGAGCAGTACTTC
many	TRBV5-1	NA	TRBJ1-1	CASSFNGNTEAFF	TGCGCCAGCAGCTTCAACGGGAACACTGAAGCTTTCTTT
NA	TRBV27	NA	TRBJ1-4	CASSFGHGRGGTNEKLFF	TGTGCCAGCAGTTTTGGTCACGGGCGGGGGGGGACTAATGAAAAACTGTTTTTT
NA	TRBV6-1	TRBD1	TRBJ1-5	CASRVQGAGQPQHF	TGTGCCAGCAGAGTTCAGGGGGCAGGACAGCCCCAGCATTTT
few	TRBV24-1	TRBD1	TRBJ2-1	CATSDPSGTGLNYNEQFF	TGTGCCACCAGTGACCCTTCCGGGACAGGGTTGAACTACAATGAGCAGTTCTTC
NA	TRBV19	NA	TRBJ1-5	CASCRDLGQPQHF	TGTGCCAGCTGCAGGGATCTGGGTCAGCCCCAGCATTTT
NA	TRBV5-1	NA	TRBJ2-7	CASSLVGDNYEQYF	TGCGCCAGCAGCTTGGTAGGGGACAACTACGAGCAGTACTTC
NA	TRBV7-9	NA	TRBJ2-3	CASSRRGQVDTQYF	TGTGCCAGCAGCCGCCGCGGGCAGGTAGATACGCAGTATTTT
few	TRBV6-4	NA	TRBJ2-3	CASSDSGATQYF	TGTGCCAGCAGTGACTCCGGGGCTACGCAGTATTTT
NA	TRBV7-2	TRBD1	TRBJ2-3	CASSLNPGQSTDTQYF	TGTGCCAGCAGCTTAAATCCGGGACAGAGCACAGATACGCAGTATTTT
many	TRBV4-3	TRBD2	TRBJ2-2	CASSQGLAGGTGELFF	TGCGCCAGCAGCCAAGGACTAGCGGGGGGGACCGGGGAGCTGTTTTTT
few	TRBV12-5	TRBD2	TRBJ2-3	CASGPGLGLGSTDTQYF	TGTGCTAGTGGTCCGGGATTGGGACTAGGGAGCACAGATACGCAGTATTTT
few	TRBV20-1	TRBD2	TRBJ2-3	CSARDIGSGGFADTQYF	TGCAGTGCTAGAGATATTGGTAGCGGGGGATTTGCAGATACGCAGTATTTT
NA	TRBV29-1	NA	TRBJ2-7	CSVEEGQGAKEQYF	TGCAGCGTTGAAGAGGGGCAGGGAGCGAAAGAGCAGTACTTC
NA	TRBV7-6	NA	TRBJ2-4	CASSLASTAKNIQYF	TGTGCCAGCAGCTTAGCTTCTACGGCCAAAAACATTCAGTACTTC
NA	TRBV7-2	TRBD2	TRBJ2-7	CASSQGLPPYEQYF	TGTGCCAGCAGCCAGGGACTACCTCCCTACGAGCAGTACTTC
NA	TRBV29-1	NA	TRBJ1-2	CSAHHAGGANYGYTF	TGCAGCGCCCACCACGCGGGGGGGGCTAACTATGGCTACACCTTC
few	TRBV28	NA	TRBJ1-2	CASSPGRTIYGYTF	TGTGCCAGCAGTCCCGGACGGACCATCTATGGCTACACCTTC
many	TRBV7-2	TRBD1	TRBJ2-4	CASSLQGVGGAFLVDF	TGTGCCAGCAGCCTACAGGGGGTGGGGGGCGCGTTTTTAGTGGACTTC
NA	TRBV6-2/TRBV6-3	NA	TRBJ2-4	CASQTVAKNIQYF	TGTGCCAGCCAGACGGTAGCCAAAAACATTCAGTACTTC
few	TRBV20-1	TRBD2	TRBJ2-5	CSAIGTSGGETQPETQYF	TGCAGTGCGATCGGGACTAGCGGGGGGGAAACTCAGCCGGAGACCCAGTACTTC
few	TRBV9	TRBD1	TRBJ2-1	CASSLTGGIYNEQFF	TGTGCCAGCAGCCTAACAGGGGGCATCTACAATGAGCAGTTCTTC
many	TRBV29-1	NA	TRBJ2-6	CSVVQSGANVLTF	TGCAGCGTTGTACAGTCTGGGGCCAACGTCCTGACTTTC
few	TRBV7-9	NA	TRBJ1-1	CASSLGHPMNTEAFF	TGTGCCAGCAGCTTAGGGCACCCGATGAACACTGAAGCTTTCTTT
NA	TRBV4-2	TRBD1	TRBJ2-2	CASTQGAGSSGELFF	TGTGCCAGCACCCAGGGGGCGGGGAGTTCCGGGGAGCTGTTTTTT
NA	TRBV12-3/TRBV12-4	NA	TRBJ1-4	CASSLGGWEKLFF	TGTGCCAGCAGTTTAGGCGGTTGGGAAAAACTGTTTTTT
NA	TRBV20-1	TRBD2	TRBJ2-4	CSARGRGGPHIQYF	TGCAGTGCTAGGGGTCGGGGGGGCCCACACATTCAGTACTTC
few	TRBV7-6	TRBD2	TRBJ2-2	CASSPRTSSNTGELFF	TGTGCCAGCAGCCCCCGGACTAGCTCGAACACCGGGGAGCTGTTTTTT
few	TRBV20-1	NA	TRBJ2-2	CSARRGGLNTGELFF	TGCAGTGCTAGGCGGGGCGGACTGAACACCGGGGAGCTGTTTTTT
few	TRBV2	NA	TRBJ1-2	CASSEPGSYGYTF	TGTGCCAGCAGTGAACCGGGGAGCTATGGCTACACCTTC
NA	TRBV4-1	NA	TRBJ2-3	CASSRPELGTDTQYF	TGCGCCAGCAGCCGGCCCGAGCTAGGGACAGATACGCAGTATTTT